This record concerns one T cell receptor beta chain sequence. This clonotype was seen more than once but under ten times. This clone's antigen is unknown. No base qualities exist here, and no much larger clone lies one base off it. The sample belongs to a study of response to subunit inactivated influenza vaccine (dated by TCRdb to 2017 to 2018). Regarding the study in general: Deep quantitative profiling of the T cell receptor repertoire was used in the study to follow responses to a trivalent subunit inactivated influenza vaccine.

Libraries were made using RT-PCR. Sequenced using an Illumina HiSeq 2500. Clones were called with MiXCR by TCRdb after fastp trimmed the public reads at Q25, and only in-frame beta chains were retained. CDR3 protein sequences are deduplicated, and each keeps its most common genes and DNA. The sample records 650,000 to 800,000 distinct CDR3 sequences, approximately 15% of which are singletons. The ten largest clones capture 5.5% to 7% of the sample. Findings and caveats that apply to the study as a whole: The authors proposed that each seasonal influenza vaccination may bring in only a limited number of new T cells.

As encoded in the germline V gene, CDR1 is MDHEN while CDR2 is SYDVKM. V lost 6 bases and J lost 4 bases; the stretch between them is 15 bases long. From the cysteine through the phenylalanine, the CDR3 covers 15 amino acids. Only CDR3 DNA remains: 45 bases, in frame from the first base. The TCR sequence derives from a man between 45 and 60 years old who received an inactivated influenza vaccine. Donor details come from another sample of the same person, matched by shared clones. In this chain, TRBV28 is recombined with TRBJ2-2; the D region may be TRBD1 or TRBD2, each matching 5 bases equally. Sequenced here: PBMCs from blood, sampled 14 to 15 days before vaccination. Here the CDR3 is given as CASSPWGRSTGELFF. The nucleotide sequence is TGTGCCAGCAGCCCCTGGGGGAGAAGCACCGGGGAGCTGTTTTTT.